Below are 2 T cell receptor beta chains sequenced from a single sample in a study of tumor and adjacent non-tumor tissue in lung cancer. This sample's RNA came from whole unsorted tissue. More than 3 cm separated this lung sample from the edge of the tumor. Three rounds of nested PCR, following a modified ARM-PCR protocol, produced the TCRbeta library. TCRdb ran MiXCR on the multiplex PCR reads and lists one entry per CDR3 protein. The sample holds fewer than 100,000 distinct CDR3 sequences, around 82% seen once. The sequencing sample was made of distant non-tumor lung tissue. These receptor sequences come from a woman between 45 and 60 years old with non-small cell lung cancer.

Details on this clonotype: Relative to the germline gene, one junction end is altered; a read error may explain this. The chain combines TRBV6-5 with TRBJ2-1; 9 bases line up with TRBD1. Germline values: CDR1 MNHEY, CDR2 SVGAGI. The CDR3 is 17 amino acids. Written as DNA, the CDR3 is TGTGCCAGCAGTAACTCGATGGTGGGACAGGGAGGGAATGAGCAATTCTTC. Translated: CASSNSMVGQGGNEQFF.

Details on this clonotype: The missing conserved phenylalanine or tryptophan at the end of this CDR3 makes a read error likely. The chain carries TRBV6-2 or TRBV6-3 and TRBJ2-6; no firm D call. The CDR3 length is 13 residues. Germline CDR1 and CDR2: MNHEY and SVGEGT. V lost 5 bases and J 4 bases, leaving 6 bases between the germline ends. As DNA, the CDR3 is TGTGCCAGCAGTAAATCCGGGGCCAACGTCCTGACTATC. It codes for CASSKSGANVLTI.